These 26 T cell receptor beta chains were all obtained from the same sample, sequenced in a study of beta chain features in type 1 diabetes (dated by TCRdb to between 2018 and 2020). The paper's findings and limits, for the study overall: Type 1 diabetes patients showed a moderate but significant shortening of TCRB CDR3 length in all four CD4+ subsets.

Library creation used the immunoSEQ multiplex PCR assay. The High Capacity cDNA Reverse Transcription Kit was used to reverse transcribe all of the isolated RNA, meaning that expressed TCRB transcripts were what got sequenced. Held by TCRdb, this immuneACCESS table contains in-frame sequences only and omits some clones. Under half of the omission traces to an unresolved V gene where checked; the cause of the rest is unknown. The table for this sample lists approximately 150,000 clones; about 13% of them were counted only once. Roughly 1.3% of the sample is held by the ten biggest clonotypes. Their target antigens are unknown. The sequenced material came from central memory CD4+ T cells from blood. The receptors were gathered from a man aged 18 to 30 with type 1 diabetes.

The chain has TRBV19 and TRBJ2-6, with unresolved D. CDR1 and CDR2 from the germline V gene are LNHDA and SQIVND (reference sequence). CDR3 length equals 15 residues. Trimming shortened V by 6 bases and J by 0 bases, and 9 bases separated the two germline ends. CDR3 residues: CASRVQSSGANVLTF. The CDR3 bases are TGTGCCAGTAGGGTCCAGAGCTCTGGGGCCAACGTCCTGACTTTC.

This chain's CDR3 is CASSVDPAGTEAFF. CDR3 DNA sequence: TGTGCCAGCAGCGTAGATCCGGCGGGCACTGAAGCTTTCTTT. The gene calls are TRBV9 and TRBJ1-1; no reliable D call. The CDR3 consists of 14 residues. Germline V gene lookup returns CDR1 SGDLS and CDR2 YYNGEE. Deletions cut 0 bases from V and 4 bases from J, with 10 bases between.

The genes are TRBV14 and TRBJ2-5; D not certain. The ends were cut back, 4 bases at V and 4 bases at J, with 13 bases in the middle. Germline lookup yields CDR1 SGHDN and CDR2 FVKESK. The CDR3 has 14 residues. The CDR3 is CASSRLMIGETQYF. As DNA, the CDR3 is TGTGCCAGCAGCCGCCTGATGATTGGAGAGACCCAGTACTTC.

V usage is TRBV11-1 and J usage is TRBJ2-7; no firm D call. The CDR3 is 12 residues long. Trimming shortened V by 1 base and J by 3 bases, and 4 bases separated the two germline ends. CDR1 is SGHAT and CDR2 is FQDESV in the germline V gene (reference sequence). This chain's CDR3 is CASSLVGYEQYF. CDR3 sequence (DNA): TGTGCCAGCAGCTTAGTGGGCTACGAGCAGTACTTC.

This clone appeared a few times. V is TRBV20-1 and J is TRBJ2-3; no clear D. This CDR3 is 10 amino acids long. Germline CDR1 DFQATT, CDR2 SNEGSKA (reference sequence). Trimming stripped 6 bases from V and 3 bases from J, with 4 bases between. CDR3 nucleotides: TGCAGTGCCTTAACAGATACGCAGTATTTT. This codes for CSALTDTQYF.

The V call is TRBV5-1, the J call TRBJ2-7, with a possible D match to TRBD1 (6 bases). Germline assignment: CDR1 SGHRS and CDR2 YFSETQ. This CDR3 region has 14 residues. The V gene lost 1 base and the J gene lost 3 bases, with 11 bases spanning the gap. The CDR3 coding sequence is TGCGCCAGCAGCTTGACAGGGTTTGGCTACGAGCAGTACTTC. It yields the protein CASSLTGFGYEQYF.

This clone appeared a few times. The V and J genes are TRBV15 and TRBJ1-5; D is perhaps TRBD1 (5 bases). Trimming took off 0 bases at V and 0 bases at J, with 9 bases between the two ends. CDR3 size: 16 residues. Germline-derived CDR1 and CDR2 are LNHNV and YYDKDF (reference sequence). In DNA, the CDR3 is TGTGCCACCAGCAGAGAGCGGGACGGTAGCAATCAGCCCCAGCATTTT. Residues: CATSRERDGSNQPQHF.

The chain employs TRBV30 and TRBJ2-7; D ambiguous. The germline gives CDR1 GTSNPN, CDR2 SVGIG (reference sequence). Trimming pared 3 bases from V and 3 bases from J, leaving 9 bases between. The CDR3 runs to 12 residues. Here the CDR3 reads CAWSRRNYEQYF. The CDR3 DNA follows: TGTGCCTGGAGCAGAAGAAACTACGAGCAGTACTTC.

Turning to this clone: Other DNA variants within this sample encode the same CDR3. The chain links TRBV28 to TRBJ2-7; D is uncertain. The germline gives CDR1 MDHEN, CDR2 SYDVKM. The CDR3 is made up of 15 amino acids. Between the trimmed V and J ends, which lost 5 bases and 2 bases, there was a span of 16 bases. This CDR3 is CASSLPLDGAYEQYF. As DNA, the CDR3 is TGTGCCAGCAGTCTACCCCTTGACGGAGCCTACGAGCAGTACTTC.

The rearrangement links TRBV4-1 to TRBJ2-7; D ambiguous. V was trimmed by 1 base and J by 3 bases, leaving 16 bases between them. Germline V gives CDR1 MGHRA, CDR2 YSYEKL. The CDR3 is made up of 16 amino acids. The CDR3 coding sequence is TGCGCCAGCAGCCAAGCCTTCGGGCAGAAGTACTACGAGCAGTACTTC. Amino acids: CASSQAFGQKYYEQYF.

This clone was seen ten or more times. The V and J genes are TRBV7-2 and TRBJ1-1; D gene ambiguous. Trimming stripped 0 bases from V and 3 bases from J, with 5 bases between. This CDR3 region has 13 residues. CDR1 and CDR2 (germline): SGHTA, FQGNSA. The CDR3 nucleotides are TGTGCCAGCAGCTTAGCTCTGGACACTGAAGCTTTCTTT. Translated: CASSLALDTEAFF.

This clone showed up just a few times. J is TRBJ2-2 and V is TRBV28; D may be TRBD1 or TRBD2 (5 bases each). The CDR3 is made up of 15 amino acids. Trimming shortened V by 3 bases and J by 3 bases, and 11 bases separated the two germline ends. The germline V gene encodes CDR1 MDHEN and CDR2 SYDVKM. The CDR3 DNA reads TGTGCCAGCAGTTTTACCGAGGGGTACACCGGGGAGCTGTTTTTT. Its translation: CASSFTEGYTGELFF. The variable domain in full, completed from reference TRBV28 and TRBJ2-2, reads DVKVTQSSRYLVKRTGEKVFLECVQDMDHENMFWYRQDPGLGLRLIYFSYDVKMKEKGDIPEGYSVSREKKERFSLILESASTNQTSMYLCASSFTEGYTGELFFGEGSRLTVL.

This clone was counted only a few times. This sample also contains other DNA sequences that code for the same CDR3. V and J are TRBV4-1 and TRBJ2-1; TRBD2 matches at 7 bases. Germline V gives CDR1 MGHRA, CDR2 YSYEKL. The CDR3 has 16 residues. The V and J ends lost 1 base and 3 bases, in that order; junction bases with no gene match: 6. The CDR3: CASSQGAGESYNEQFF. CDR3 DNA sequence: TGCGCCAGCAGCCAAGGTGCGGGGGAAAGCTACAATGAGCAGTTCTTC.

This clone was recorded a few times. The rearrangement joins TRBV19 to TRBJ2-3; D unresolved. Trimming left V 11 bases short and J 5 bases short, with 17 bases between. CDR1 is LNHDA and CDR2 is SQIVND in the germline V gene (reference sequence). The CDR3 length is 13 residues. DNA of the CDR3: TGTGCCGCACTATCCCCAGATAAAGATACGCAGTATTTT. This translates into CAALSPDKDTQYF.

This clone was recorded a few times. The chain is built from TRBV27 and TRBJ1-6; a possible D gene is TRBD1 (5 bases). Per germline, CDR1 MNHEY and CDR2 SMNVEV (reference sequence). The CDR3 extends over 15 amino acids. Trimming left V 3 bases short and J 7 bases short, with 13 bases between. The CDR3 reads CASSFGQSSNSPLHF. The CDR3 DNA follows: TGTGCCAGCAGTTTCGGACAAAGCTCGAATTCACCCCTCCACTTT.

The table lists this clone with a few counts. The chain recombines TRBV7-9 with TRBJ1-1; D is ambiguous. This CDR3 spans 12 amino acids. Germline CDR1 SEHNR, CDR2 FQNEAQ (reference sequence). V was shortened by 3 bases and J by 7 bases, with 9 bases between the two germline ends. The CDR3 spells CASSFSGNEAFF. In DNA form, the CDR3 reads TGTGCCAGCAGCTTTTCGGGGAATGAAGCTTTCTTT.

The table lists this clone with a few counts. This sequence joins TRBV7-9 and TRBJ1-4; D is unresolved. Germline CDR1 is SEHNR and CDR2 is FQNEAQ (reference sequence). This CDR3 has 14 amino acids. Trimming shortened V by 8 bases and J by 0 bases, and 10 bases separated the two germline ends. The CDR3 bases are TGTGCCAGCGGAGGGAGAACAACTAATGAAAAACTGTTTTTT. It translates to CASGGRTTNEKLFF.

This sequence joins TRBV7-2 and TRBJ1-5; D might be TRBD1 (5 bases). Trimming cost V 0 bases and J 3 bases, with 9 bases left between them. The CDR3 is made up of 15 amino acids. CDR1 is SGHTA, CDR2 FQGNSA, per germline. The CDR3 DNA is TGTGCCAGCAGCTTAGCATCAGGGTACAATCAGCCCCAGCATTTT. This encodes CASSLASGYNQPQHF. Based on the CDR3 plus reference TRBV7-2 and TRBJ1-5, the full variable domain is GAGVSQSPSNKVTEKGKDVELRCDPISGHTALYWYRQSLGQGLEFLIYFQGNSAPDKSGLPSDRFSAERTGGSVSTLTIQRTQQEDSAVYLCASSLASGYNQPQHFGDGTRLSIL.

The rearrangement links TRBV7-2 to TRBJ2-7, with D hard to call. The length of the CDR3 is 14 residues. CDR1 is SGHTA, CDR2 FQGNSA, per germline. V lost 3 bases, J lost 1 base, and 10 bases lay in between. CDR3 sequence: CASSFQTESYEQYF. The CDR3 region has the DNA TGTGCCAGCAGCTTCCAGACGGAATCCTACGAGCAGTACTTC.

This clone was detected only a few times. V usage is TRBV7-6 and J usage is TRBJ2-5; 7 nucleotides line up with TRBD1. V dropped 4 bases and J dropped 4; count of bases not matched to a gene: 9. This CDR3 region has 15 residues. Germline V lookup: CDR1 SGHVS, CDR2 FNYEAQ. CDR3 residues: CASSSTGSEAETQYF. In DNA form, the CDR3 reads TGTGCCAGCAGCTCGACAGGGTCGGAGGCAGAGACCCAGTACTTC.

J is TRBJ1-1 and V is TRBV5-4; 8 nucleotides align to TRBD1. The CDR3 length is 15 residues. Germline lookup yields CDR1 SGHNT and CDR2 YYREEE (reference sequence). Germline trimming cut 4 bases from V and 0 bases from J; bases unmatched to any gene: 5. The CDR3 region is CASSQGQVMNTEAFF. The CDR3 DNA follows: TGTGCCAGCAGCCAGGGACAGGTGATGAACACTGAAGCTTTCTTT. The full variable domain, completed using reference TRBV5-4 and TRBJ1-1, is ETGVTQSPTHLIKTRGQQVTLRCSSQSGHNTVSWYQQALGQGPQFIFQYYREEENGRGNFPPRFSGLQFPNYSSELNVNALELDDSALYLCASSQGQVMNTEAFFGQGTRLTVV.

The CDR3 sequence is CASGTGQGDQETQYF. The CDR3 bases are TGTGCTAGTGGTACCGGACAGGGCGATCAAGAGACCCAGTACTTC. The V gene is TRBV12-5, the J gene TRBJ2-5; the match to TRBD1 covers 8 bases. The CDR3 sequence is 15 residues long. CDR1 is LGHNT, CDR2 FRNRAP, per germline. Trimming took 5 bases from V and 2 from J; bases not matched to a gene: 7.

This clone appeared a few times. This chain links TRBV2 with TRBJ1-2; possibly TRBD1 for D (6 bases). The V gene lost 10 bases and the J gene lost 5 bases, with 17 bases spanning the gap. Germline lookup yields CDR1 SNHLY and CDR2 FYNNEI. This CDR3 spans 13 amino acids. This CDR3 reads CANPTGQKYGYTF. CDR3 DNA: TGTGCCAATCCGACCGGACAGAAGTATGGCTACACCTTC. The full variable domain, with the rest looked up from reference TRBV2 and TRBJ1-2, is EPEVTQTPSHQVTQMGQEVILRCVPISNHLYFYWYRQILGQKVEFLVSFYNNEISEKSEIFDDQFSVERPDGSNFTLKIRSTKLEDSAMYFCANPTGQKYGYTFGSGTRLTVV.

V is TRBV7-2 and J is TRBJ1-5; D gene unclear. The CDR3 spans 13 residues. V lost 2 bases and J lost 5, with 7 bases in between. Germline V CDR1 and CDR2: SGHTA, FQGNSA. CDR3 sequence reads: CASSLQEDQPQHF. The DNA of the CDR3 is TGTGCCAGCAGCTTACAGGAAGATCAGCCCCAGCATTTT.

This clone has just a few counts. The chain has TRBV5-4 and TRBJ2-3; possible D gene TRBD2, 5 bases. The CDR3 covers 15 residues. In germline, CDR1 is SGHNT, CDR2 YYREEE (reference sequence). The V gene lost 0 bases and the J gene lost 4 bases, with 12 bases spanning the gap. The chain's CDR3 is CASSLDQRSADTQYF. CDR3 in DNA: TGTGCCAGCAGCTTGGACCAGCGGTCCGCAGATACGCAGTATTTT.

The chain joins TRBV9 to TRBJ1-2; D uncertain. Germline loops: CDR1 SGDLS, CDR2 YYNGEE. V lost 0 bases and J lost 2, with 8 bases in between. The CDR3 covers 14 residues. In nucleotides, the CDR3 is TGTGCCAGCAGCGTAGGGGTATTGAACTATGGCTACACCTTC. Residues: CASSVGVLNYGYTF.